One sample yielded the 9 T cell receptor beta chains listed below, sequenced in a study of cytomegalovirus exposure and HLA in healthy donors. The PCR made use of 60 Vbeta and 13 Jbeta primers. TCRdb's copy holds only in-frame clones and misses some; the assay was immunoSEQ multiplex PCR. This table holds under 90,000 clones, 78% found once. The sample was PBMCs. The receptors derive from a man aged 40-50 years in good health and CMV-seronegative.

The chain links TRBV12-5 to TRBJ2-5; 7 bases line up with TRBD1. This CDR3 has 14 amino acids. Per germline, CDR1 LGHNT and CDR2 FRNRAP. Trimming cost V 2 bases and J 3 bases; bases outside gene matches: 3. CDR3 protein: CASGLPDREETQYF. The DNA for the CDR3 is TGTGCTAGTGGTTTGCCCGACAGGGAAGAGACCCAGTACTTC.

The chain is built from TRBV27 and TRBJ2-7; 8 bases agree with TRBD1. Germline CDR1 and CDR2: MNHEY and SMNVEV (reference sequence). Trimming at V came to 2 bases and at J to 7 bases, leaving 13 bases not matched to a gene. The CDR3 is made up of 16 amino acids. The CDR3 here is CASSLILGQGSREQYF. In nucleotides, the CDR3 is TGTGCCAGCAGTTTAATCCTCGGACAGGGCTCTCGGGAGCAGTACTTC.

V usage is TRBV10-3 and J usage is TRBJ1-2; TRBD1 agrees at 7 bases. There are 12 residues in the CDR3. Germline V gene lookup returns CDR1 ENHRY and CDR2 SYGVKD. With 6 bases clipped from V and 3 bases from J, the junction kept 1 base outside the gene matches. In DNA form, the CDR3 reads TGTGCCATCAGGGGGACAGACTATGGCTACACCTTC. Translation gives CAIRGTDYGYTF.

The CDR3 nucleotides read TGTGCCAGCTCACCCACAGCCAACTCCGCTTCACCCCTCCACTTT. Protein product: CASSPTANSASPLHF. This chain uses TRBV18 with TRBJ1-6, with D unclear. The CDR3 contains 15 residues. CDR1 and CDR2 (germline): KGHSH, LQKENI. V was trimmed by 3 bases and J by 9 bases, leaving 15 bases between them.

The chain recombines TRBV30 with TRBJ1-6; tentative D call: TRBD1 (6 bases). This CDR3 spans 14 amino acids. The germline V and J ends were trimmed by 5 bases and 3 bases, with 11 bases remaining between them. Germline CDR1 GTSNPN, CDR2 SVGIG (reference sequence). The chain's CDR3 is CAWEGGDYNSPLHF. In DNA form, the CDR3 reads TGTGCCTGGGAAGGGGGGGACTATAATTCACCCCTCCACTTT.

This clone was picked up a small number of times. The rearrangement links TRBV11-2 to TRBJ1-6, with 7 bases fitting TRBD1. The germline V gene has CDR1 SGHAT and CDR2 FQNNGV. The CDR3 loop spans 15 amino acids. The J segment lost 6 bases and the V segment lost 2 bases, leaving 4 bases of the junction unmatched. The CDR3 DNA follows: TGTGCCAGCAGCTTAATTGGACAGGCTAATTCACCCCTCCACTTT. This gives the protein CASSLIGQANSPLHF.

The chain combines TRBV4-1 with TRBJ1-2; 7 bases are shared with TRBD1. The CDR3 runs to 15 residues. CDR1 and CDR2 from the germline V gene are MGHRA and YSYEKL. The junction had 7 bases not matched to a gene; V was cut back by 1 base and J by 5 bases. CDR3 DNA: TGCGCCAGCAGCCAAGGACAGGGTCTTTGGTATGGCTACACCTTC. Amino acids: CASSQGQGLWYGYTF.

The chain is built from TRBV18 and TRBJ1-1, with TRBD1 identical over 10 bases. V gave up 0 bases and J gave up 13 bases; unmatched junction bases: 5. The germline gives CDR1 KGHSH, CDR2 LQKENI. CDR3 length: 13 amino acids. CDR3 protein: CASSPPGDRGHFF. In DNA, the CDR3 is TGTGCCAGCTCACCACCGGGGGACAGGGGACATTTCTTT.

The chain couples TRBV25-1 to TRBJ2-7, with no clear D. The V end was cut by 1 base, the J end by 2 bases, with 9 bases between. The CDR3 is 14 residues long. Germline CDR1 is MGHDK and CDR2 is SYGVNS. CDR3 protein: CASSESHLAYEQYF. In DNA, the CDR3 is TGTGCCAGCAGTGAATCCCACCTAGCCTACGAGCAGTACTTC.